This is a list of T cell receptor beta chains from one sample in a study of PD-1 blockade in classical Hodgkin lymphoma. The method was immunoSEQ multiplex PCR; TCRdb's version includes in-frame clones alone and lacks a portion of them. The sample yields 25,000 to 35,000 clones, roughly 76% seen once. The input for sequencing was peripheral blood mononuclear cells (PBMCs), taken before the fourth cycle of nivolumab. The source of these receptors is a human donor with classical Hodgkin lymphoma. Each CDR3 is given without its conserved first and last residue.

>12|TRBV27|TRBJ2-3
ASSLGRMADTQY
>13|TRBV4-1|TRBJ1-1
ASSQEHTMNTEAF
>12|TRBV7-9|TRBJ2-5
ASSPDLAQETQY
>14|TRBV4-3|TRBJ1-3
ASSQDWYTSGNTIY
>16|TRBV5-6|TRBJ2-3
ASSLTGGLWSGPDTQY
>14|TRBV28|TRBJ2-1
ASNVPIAGVDNEQF
>13|TRBV27|TRBJ2-7
ASSLLDGSSYEQY
>14|TRBV5-4|TRBJ2-7
ASSLGGREGSYEQY
>13|TRBV4-1|TRBJ2-7
ASSQGSGGTYEQY
>13|TRBV7-8|TRBJ1-2
ASSLGPGTGLGYT
>14|TRBV11-2|TRBJ2-1
ASSLLLGQGYNEQF
>11|TRBV25-1|TRBJ1-6
ASSEGDLSPLH
>16|TRBV4-2|TRBJ2-1
ASSQDRGLISDYNEQF
>12|TRBV19|TRBJ1-1
ASILTGGFAEAF
>13|TRBV7-6|TRBJ1-1
ASIEYSGSETEAF
>14|TRBV6-6|TRBJ2-7
ASSRGLAGGMGEQY
>10|TRBV6-1|TRBJ1-2
ASSESTRGYT